The clone carrying this T cell receptor (beta chain) is classed as medium-sized. Its antigen is unidentified. The data originate from a study of vaccination and CD4 T cells after COVID-19. Sample treatment: approximately nine-day PBMC culture with coronavirus spike peptide pools or control peptides (ViraFEST assay). CD4+ T-cell collection from the unexposed donor predated the COVID-19 pandemic (2011-2018). At the Johns Hopkins FTIC core, DNA taken from cultured CD4+ T cells was sequenced by way of the Oncomine TCR Beta short-read assay. It was cultured CD4+ T cells from which genomic DNA was extracted. Each CDR3 protein is one row after TCRdb ran MiXCR on the PCR reads. This table holds about 7,600 distinct CDR3 sequences, 30% to 40% found once. Material for sequencing was CD4+ T cells from blood, cultured in vitro. This receptor was identified in a human donor in good health.

The CDR3: CSASPNGREAFF. The CDR3 region has the DNA TGCAGTGCTAGCCCAAATGGGAGGGAAGCTTTCTTT. The V and J genes are TRBV20-1 and TRBJ1-1; D gene uncertain. The ends were cut back, 3 bases at V and 8 bases at J, with 13 bases in the middle. This CDR3 is built from 12 residues. Germline V gives CDR1 DFQATT, CDR2 SNEGSKA (reference sequence).